This is a list of T cell receptor beta chains from one sample in a study of CD8 T cells in Susac syndrome. TCRdb called the immunoSEQ multiplex PCR reads again in MiXCR, with one record for every CDR3 protein. The sample lists more than 100,000 distinct CDR3 sequences, over 75% occurring once. Source material: CD8+ T cells from PBMCs. Receptors were obtained from a human donor with multiple sclerosis. The CDR3 runs from the conserved cysteine through the conserved F or W. The D gene is left open where the match is weak. For some rows the clone size is stated as once, few or many, or as a class when expanded; others skip it.

clone size	V gene	J gene	D gene	CDR3 protein	CDR3 DNA
-	TRBV12-3/TRBV12-4	TRBJ2-7	TRBD2	CASSLSGGWEQYF	TGTGCCAGCAGTTTAAGCGGGGGTTGGGAGCAGTACTTC
-	TRBV28	TRBJ2-7	TRBD1	CASKSTGVEQYF	TGTGCCAGCAAATCGACAGGGGTCGAGCAGTACTTC
-	TRBV14	TRBJ1-2	TRBD1	CASSQVTGGAMGYTF	TGTGCCAGCAGCCAAGTGACAGGGGGCGCGATGGGCTACACCTTC
-	TRBV13	TRBJ1-1	-	CASSSLTGPNTEAFF	TGTGCCAGCAGCTCCCTGACAGGCCCCAACACTGAAGCTTTCTTT
-	TRBV6-1	TRBJ2-7	-	CASREEGFSGEQYF	TGTGCCAGCAGGGAGGAAGGGTTTTCGGGCGAGCAGTACTTC
-	TRBV2	TRBJ1-1	-	CASSTGTMNTEAFF	TGTGCCAGCAGTACCGGGACAATGAACACTGAAGCTTTCTTT
-	TRBV27	TRBJ2-3	TRBD1	CASSLWTGGADTQYF	TGTGCCAGCAGTCTATGGACAGGGGGGGCAGATACGCAGTATTTT
-	TRBV19	TRBJ1-1	-	CASSIDSGLPGNTEAFF	TGTGCCAGTAGTATAGATTCGGGACTTCCTGGGAACACTGAAGCTTTCTTT
-	TRBV28	TRBJ2-5	-	CASSLTAYTETQYF	TGTGCCAGCAGTTTAACAGCTTACACAGAGACCCAGTACTTC
once	TRBV29-1	TRBJ2-3	-	CSVQVRPSGTDTQYF	TGCAGCGTTCAAGTAAGGCCCAGTGGCACAGATACGCAGTATTTT
few	TRBV6-5	TRBJ1-2	-	CASFRDVNYGYTF	TGTGCCAGTTTCCGGGACGTTAACTATGGCTACACCTTC
-	TRBV9	TRBJ2-1	-	CASEKGGGEQFF	TGTGCCAGCGAAAAAGGGGGAGGTGAGCAGTTCTTC
-	TRBV6-2/TRBV6-3	TRBJ2-5	TRBD1	CASSWGTAQETQYF	TGTGCCAGCAGTTGGGGGACAGCACAAGAGACCCAGTACTTC
-	TRBV7-9	TRBJ1-2	-	CASSHHRDQFSYGYTF	TGTGCCAGCAGCCACCACCGGGACCAATTTTCCTATGGCTACACCTTC
-	TRBV27	TRBJ1-2	TRBD1	CASSPRGQGIAYGYTF	TGTGCCAGCAGCCCCCGGGGACAGGGTATTGCTTATGGCTACACCTTC
-	TRBV5-1	TRBJ2-7	-	CASRYGAPDRAYEQYF	TGCGCCAGCAGGTATGGGGCCCCGGACAGAGCCTACGAGCAGTACTTC
-	TRBV12-3/TRBV12-4	TRBJ1-1	-	CASSRTVRNTEAFF	TGTGCCAGCAGCCGGACAGTAAGGAACACTGAAGCTTTCTTT
-	TRBV24-1	TRBJ1-2	TRBD1	CATSGDRDGYTF	TGTGCCACCAGTGGAGACAGGGACGGCTACACCTTC
-	TRBV7-9	TRBJ2-1	-	CASTHHYNEQFF	TGTGCCAGCACCCACCACTACAATGAGCAGTTCTTC
-	TRBV4-1	TRBJ1-2	-	CASSLVLGDLGYTF	TGCGCCAGCAGTTTGGTTTTAGGGGATCTCGGCTACACCTTC
-	TRBV30	TRBJ1-1	TRBD1	CALEGRGKTEAFF	TGTGCCTTGGAGGGCAGGGGGAAGACTGAAGCTTTCTTT
once	TRBV6-2/TRBV6-3	TRBJ2-3	TRBD2	CASSYSIVAGGWETQYF	TGTGCCAGCAGTTACTCGATAGTTGCGGGAGGCTGGGAGACGCAGTATTTT
-	TRBV18	TRBJ1-6	-	CASSPEGGNSYNSPLHF	TGTGCCAGCTCACCGGAGGGGGGCAACTCCTATAATTCACCCCTCCACTTT